These 15 T cell receptor beta chains were all obtained from the same sample, sequenced in a study of T cells in Graves' hyperthyroidism and ophthalmopathy (dated by TCRdb to 2018 to 2020). The library was obtained by multiplex PCR. The reads were generated on an Illumina HiSeq 2000. The TCR beta CDR3 regions were amplified from RNA transcripts. For the first round of RT-PCR on the TCR CDR3, the HTBI primer set was used together with the Qiagen OneStep RT-PCR kit. Clones were called with MiXCR by TCRdb after fastp trimmed the public reads at Q25, and only in-frame beta chains were retained. Here each entry gathers all rows of one CDR3 protein and keeps the most common genes and DNA. The sample table shows about 400,000 distinct CDR3 sequences, and 15% to 19% are seen once. 14% of the sample rests with the top ten. Sample: blood. These receptors were obtained from a woman between 18 and 29 years old with Graves' hyperthyroidism.

This clonotype was recorded many times. The CDR3 coding sequence is TGTGCCAGCAGGGGAGACAGGCGCATGGACACCATATATTTT. Its translation: CASRGDRRMDTIYF. The chain recombines TRBV28 with TRBJ1-3; a weak D match, TRBD1 (6 bases). Germline V gene lookup returns CDR1 MDHEN and CDR2 SYDVKM. The CDR3 loop spans 14 amino acids. Trimming removed 6 bases at V and 8 bases at J, with 17 bases between.

This clonotype was seen a few times. The chain couples TRBV6-2 or TRBV6-3 to TRBJ1-3; D gene uncertain. CDR3 length: 13 amino acids. V lost 6 bases and J 0 bases, leaving 6 bases between the germline ends. Germline V CDR1 and CDR2: MNHEY, SVGEGT. The CDR3 DNA is TGTGCCAGCAGCCGGGACTCTGGAAACACCATATATTTT. Translated: CASSRDSGNTIYF.

The sample holds a few counts of this clonotype. This chain links TRBV4-1 with TRBJ1-1, with a possible D match to TRBD1 (6 bases). Germline V gene sequence: CDR1 MGHRA, CDR2 YSYEKL. V was trimmed by 0 bases and J by 4 bases, leaving 12 bases between them. This CDR3 spans 15 amino acids. The chain's CDR3 is CASSQDWQGSTEAFF. CDR3 nucleotides: TGCGCCAGCAGCCAAGACTGGCAGGGGTCCACTGAAGCTTTCTTT.

This clonotype was seen at least ten times. V is TRBV29-1 and J is TRBJ2-5; weak D call: TRBD2 (6 bases). Germline CDR1 and CDR2: SQVTM and ANQGSEA. The CDR3 covers 14 residues. Trimming took off 1 base at V and 4 bases at J, with 13 bases between the two ends. Here the CDR3 reads CSVEARTEGETQYF. CDR3 nucleotide sequence: TGCAGCGTTGAAGCCAGGACGGAGGGAGAGACCCAGTACTTC. The full variable domain, in which reference TRBV29-1 and TRBJ2-5 provide the parts outside the CDR3, is SAVISQKPSRDICQRGTSLTIQCQVDSQVTMMFWYRQQPGQSLTLIATANQGSEATYESGFVIDKFPISRPNLTFSTLTVSNMSPEDSSIYLCSVEARTEGETQYFGPGTRLLVL.

In its sample, this clonotype was seen a few times. The chain carries TRBV27 and TRBJ1-2; 7 bases fit TRBD1. The CDR3 is made up of 16 amino acids. The J segment lost 8 bases and the V segment lost 5 bases, leaving 17 bases of the junction unmatched. The V gene's germline CDR1 is MNHEY and CDR2 SMNVEV (reference sequence). As DNA, the CDR3 is TGTGCCAGCAGTCCCAGGACAGGAATAATGGGCGCAGGCTACACCTTC. Encoded protein: CASSPRTGIMGAGYTF.

This clonotype came up many times. The rearrangement links TRBV20-1 to TRBJ1-1; unclear D gene. The V and J ends lost 0 bases and 1 base respectively, with 9 bases between them. The CDR3 sequence is 14 residues long. Looked up from germline, CDR1 is DFQATT and CDR2 is SNEGSKA (reference sequence). The CDR3: CSARDLSQNTEAFF. The CDR3 region has the DNA TGCAGTGCTAGAGATCTTTCCCAGAACACTGAAGCTTTCTTT.

This chain links TRBV4-3 with TRBJ2-2, with 7 bases lining up with TRBD1. CDR3 size: 18 residues. Germline-derived CDR1 and CDR2 are LGHNA and YSLEER. V was clipped by 2 bases and J by 2 bases; unmatched bases: 11. The CDR3 DNA is TGCGCCAGCAGCCAAACCGTGAACAGGGGCCCTAACACCGGGGAGCTGTTTTTT. Translating gives CASSQTVNRGPNTGELFF.

Regarding this clonotype: A clone one base away is much larger, so this may be a read error. The J gene is TRBJ1-1, the V gene TRBV2; perhaps TRBD1 as D (6 bases). This CDR3 has 15 amino acids. Trimming removed 5 bases at V and 4 bases at J, with 17 bases between. CDR1 and CDR2 (germline): SNHLY, FYNNEI. CDR3 loop: CASSSNREGGTEAFF. The CDR3 nucleotides are TGTGCCAGCAGTTCAAACAGGGAGGGGGGCACTGAAGCTTTCTTT.

This clonotype was seen at least ten times. This chain connects TRBV12-3 or TRBV12-4 to TRBJ2-3, with D possibly matching TRBD2 (5 bases). This CDR3 is 16 amino acids long. V dropped 3 bases and J dropped 1 base, with 14 bases sitting between them. The CDR3 spells CASSFVGVWGTDTQYF. Written as DNA, the CDR3 is TGTGCCAGCAGTTTTGTCGGGGTCTGGGGCACAGATACGCAGTATTTT.

The chain links TRBV5-1 to TRBJ2-6; unclear D gene. The CDR3 has 15 amino acids. V lost 0 bases, J lost 4 bases, and 8 bases lay in between. Germline assignment: CDR1 SGHRS and CDR2 YFSETQ. The CDR3 protein is CASSLEEPGANVLTF. The CDR3 DNA follows: TGCGCCAGCAGCTTGGAGGAGCCCGGGGCCAACGTCCTGACTTTC.

The rearrangement uses TRBV7-9 and TRBJ2-2; 14 bases are a match to TRBD2. Germline CDR1 reads SEHNR; CDR2 reads FQNEAQ (reference sequence). The CDR3 has 16 residues. V gave up 4 bases and J gave up 8 bases; unmatched junction bases: 6. CDR3 sequence: CASSWTSGRSAGELFF. CDR3 sequence (DNA): TGTGCCAGCAGCTGGACTAGCGGGAGGTCGGCGGGGGAGCTGTTTTTT.

In this sample, this clonotype turned up many times. The chain carries TRBV6-1 and TRBJ2-5; TRBD2 is a possible D gene (5 bases). Germline V lookup: CDR1 MNHNS, CDR2 SASEGT. This CDR3 is 13 amino acids long. V gave up 5 bases and J gave up 5 bases, with 12 bases separating them. CDR3 sequence: CASSRTVRETQYF. DNA for the CDR3: TGTGCCAGCAGTAGGACTGTGAGGGAGACCCAGTACTTC.

The table lists this clonotype with many counts. V is TRBV2 and J is TRBJ1-5, with D maybe TRBD1 (6 bases). The CDR3 consists of 17 residues. Germline V gives CDR1 SNHLY, CDR2 FYNNEI. The V gene lost 0 bases and the J gene lost 0 bases, with 12 bases spanning the gap. The DNA for the CDR3 is TGTGCCAGCAGTGAAGCTGTACAGGGACGTAGCAATCAGCCCCAGCATTTT. Amino acid sequence: CASSEAVQGRSNQPQHF.

This clonotype came up a few times. V is TRBV20-1 and J is TRBJ2-3, with 11 nucleotides matching TRBD2. V lost 4 bases and J lost 5; bases outside the gene matches: 5. CDR1 and CDR2 (germline): DFQATT, SNEGSKA (reference sequence). The CDR3 length is 14 residues. This CDR3 reads CSATVAGGRDTQYF. DNA for the CDR3: TGCAGTGCTACTGTAGCGGGGGGGCGAGATACGCAGTATTTT.

This clonotype was recorded many times. This chain uses TRBV27 with TRBJ2-2; D not resolved. The germline CDR1 and CDR2 sequences are MNHEY and SMNVEV (reference sequence). The CDR3 sequence is 14 residues long. Trimming shortened V by 1 base and J by 2 bases, and 5 bases separated the two germline ends. The CDR3: CASSLLVNTGELFF. CDR3 bases: TGTGCCAGCAGTTTATTGGTTAACACCGGGGAGCTGTTTTTT.